The 10 T cell receptor beta chains below come from one sample, sequenced in a study of identical twins. TCRdb fed the 5' RACE reads into MiXCR, producing one record per CDR3 protein. Of under 800,000 distinct CDR3 sequences in the sample, around 21% were seen once. The same data also contributed to another study, on T cells expressing NK-cell markers.

Sequencing was performed on PBMCs. The origin of the receptors is a woman younger than 30 in good health.

This clonotype was seen a few times. V and J are TRBV6-5 and TRBJ1-2, with D possibly matching TRBD1 (6 bases). Germline CDR1 MNHEY, CDR2 SVGAGI. V lost 2 bases to trimming and J lost 7 bases, with 11 bases between them. This CDR3 comprises 13 residues. CDR3 DNA: TGTGCCAGCAGTTACACAGGGAAGGGTGGCTACACCTTC. Amino acid sequence: CASSYTGKGGYTF.

The V and J genes are TRBV11-3 and TRBJ1-6; TRBD1 might be the D (6 bases). The length of the CDR3 is 15 residues. Germline values: CDR1 SGHNT, CDR2 YENEEA. V lost 7 bases to trimming and J lost 5 bases, with 15 bases between them. CDR3 DNA: TGTGCCAGCACTCCACGAGCAGGGGATAATTCACCCCTCCACTTT. Protein product: CASTPRAGDNSPLHF.

This clonotype has only a few counts. This rearrangement joins TRBV3-1 to TRBJ2-1; 7 bases match TRBD1. The trim removed 2 bases at V and 9 bases at J, leaving 7 bases unmatched. Germline lookup yields CDR1 LGHDT and CDR2 YNNKEL (reference sequence). The CDR3 has 14 residues. CDR3 protein: CASSQFGTESEQFF. CDR3 bases: TGTGCCAGCAGCCAATTTGGGACAGAGAGTGAGCAGTTCTTC.

This clonotype was counted between two and nine times. The chain is built from TRBV15 and TRBJ2-1, with D uncertain. The CDR3 loop spans 14 amino acids. Trimming took 5 bases from V and 6 from J, leaving 14 bases between them. CDR1 is LNHNV, CDR2 YYDKDF, per germline (reference sequence). This chain's CDR3 is CATSRMDPSNEQFF. The CDR3 DNA follows: TGTGCCACCAGCCGGATGGACCCCTCCAATGAGCAGTTCTTC. Together with reference TRBV15 and TRBJ2-1, the CDR3 gives the full variable domain: DAMVIQNPRYQVTQFGKPVTLSCSQTLNHNVMYWYQQKSSQAPKLLFHYYDKDFNNEADTPDNFQSRRPNTSFCFLDIRSPGLGDTAMYLCATSRMDPSNEQFFGPGTRLTVL.

Notes on this clonotype: One end of the junction varies from germline; a read error may be responsible. This sequence joins TRBV20-1 and TRBJ2-5, with TRBD2 matching 15 bases. This CDR3 region has 16 residues. Germline V gives CDR1 DFQATT, CDR2 SNEGSKA (reference sequence). Here the CDR3 reads CSARPSPGTSGRPATF. The CDR3 DNA is TGCAGTGCTAGACCTAGCCCCGGGACTAGCGGGAGGCCCGCGACCTTC.

This clonotype was found many times. This sequence joins TRBV7-9 and TRBJ2-7, with 7 nucleotides matching TRBD1. V shed 5 bases, J shed 3 bases, and the junction held 13 bases outside the gene matches. The germline CDR1 and CDR2 sequences are SEHNR and FQNEAQ (reference sequence). The CDR3 runs to 16 residues. CDR3 nucleotide sequence: TGTGCCAGCAGCAAGGGGGCCCCTACCGAGGGCTACGAGCAGTACTTC. Protein sequence: CASSKGAPTEGYEQYF.

This chain joins TRBV20-1 and TRBJ2-3; the D is unclear. V dropped 4 bases and J dropped 1 base, with 9 bases sitting between them. From germline, CDR1 is DFQATT and CDR2 SNEGSKA (reference sequence). This CDR3 is built from 13 residues. DNA of the CDR3: TGCAGTGCTAAGGGTAGGGGCACAGATACGCAGTATTTT. Its protein product is CSAKGRGTDTQYF.

This clonotype was recorded a few times. V and J are TRBV12-3 or TRBV12-4 and TRBJ1-2; 7 bases are a match to TRBD1. The CDR3 covers 14 residues. Trimming took 2 bases from V and 4 from J; bases not matched to a gene: 4. CDR3: CASSLIGTAYGYTF. CDR3 DNA: TGTGCCAGCAGTTTAATCGGGACAGCCTATGGCTACACCTTC.

This chain uses TRBV7-2 with TRBJ2-5; D may be TRBD2 (5 bases). Looked up from germline, CDR1 is SGHTA and CDR2 is FQGNSA. The CDR3 contains 13 residues. With 8 bases removed from V and 5 bases from J, the gap between germline ends came to 15 bases. The CDR3 reads CASGPGSQETQYF. The CDR3 DNA sequence: TGTGCCAGCGGCCCGGGGAGTCAGGAGACCCAGTACTTC.

There are many counts of this clonotype. The rearrangement links TRBV20-1 to TRBJ2-1; D is perhaps TRBD1 (6 bases). With 6 bases removed from V and 6 bases from J, the gap between germline ends came to 21 bases. Looked up from germline, CDR1 is DFQATT and CDR2 is SNEGSKA (reference sequence). This CDR3 contains 15 residues. DNA for the CDR3: TGCAGTGCCACGACTATAACAGGGTTCGGCAATGAGCAGTTCTTC. Encoded protein: CSATTITGFGNEQFF.